This T cell receptor (beta chain) derives from a study of T cell responses to AZD1222 COVID-19 vaccine. Assay: immunoSEQ multiplex PCR; the TCRdb copy retains only in-frame clones and omits some. Altogether 90,000 to 150,000 clones are present, 70% to 90% being singletons, with the ten largest covering 15% to 20%. Recipients boosted at about 4 weeks or about 12 weeks are pooled. The germline V gene has CDR1 MDHEN and CDR2 SYDVKM. V dropped 6 bases and J dropped 5 bases, with 16 bases sitting between them. The CDR3 spans 14 residues. The chain combines TRBV28 with TRBJ1-2; a possible D gene is TRBD1 (5 bases). This material consisted of peripheral blood, taken 28 days after the second AZD1222 dose. This TCR was sampled from an adult who received the AZD1222 COVID-19 vaccine. DNA of the CDR3: TGTGCCAGCAGCCGCGGACGGGGGAGGTATGGCTACACCTTC. Translation: CASSRGRGRYGYTF.